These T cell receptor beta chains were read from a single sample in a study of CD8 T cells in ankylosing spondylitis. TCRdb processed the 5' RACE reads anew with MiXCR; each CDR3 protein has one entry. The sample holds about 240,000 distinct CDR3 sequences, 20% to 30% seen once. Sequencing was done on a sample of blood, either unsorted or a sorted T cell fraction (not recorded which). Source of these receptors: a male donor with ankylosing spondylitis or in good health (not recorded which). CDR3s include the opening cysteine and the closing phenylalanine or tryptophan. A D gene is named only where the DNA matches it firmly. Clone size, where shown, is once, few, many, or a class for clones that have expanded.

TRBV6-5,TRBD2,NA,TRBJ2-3,TGTGCCAGCAGTTCCCCTAGCGGGGGGGCCCCAGATACGCAGTATTTT,CASSSPSGGAPDTQYF
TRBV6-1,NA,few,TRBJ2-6,TGTGCCAGCAGCCGACCAGGGGTGGGAGGGGCCAACGTCCTGACTTTC,CASSRPGVGGANVLTF
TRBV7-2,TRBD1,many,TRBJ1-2,TGTGCCAGCAGCCCGGGACAGGGGACGTATGGCTACACCTTC,CASSPGQGTYGYTF
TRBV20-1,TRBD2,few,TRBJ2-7,TGCAGTGCTAGAGATGTCTTTACTAGCGGGGGGGCGTCCTACGAGCAGTACTTC,CSARDVFTSGGASYEQYF
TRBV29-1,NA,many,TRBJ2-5,TGCAGCGTTGGGTTTTTTGACGGAGAGACCCAGTACTTC,CSVGFFDGETQYF
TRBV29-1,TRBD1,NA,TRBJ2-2,TGCAGAGTTCGACAGGGGTGGAACACCGGGGAGCTGTTTTTT,CRVRQGWNTGELFF
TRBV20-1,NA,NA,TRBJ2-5,TGCAGTGCTATTCGGTCCGAGGAAGAGACCCAGTACTTC,CSAIRSEEETQYF
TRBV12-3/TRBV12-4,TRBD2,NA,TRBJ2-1,TGTGCCAGCAGTCCGTCGGGGGGGCGTAGGAATGAGCAGTTCTTC,CASSPSGGRRNEQFF
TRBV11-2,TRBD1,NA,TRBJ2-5,TGTGCCAGCAGCCGCTATGGACAGGACCAAGAGACCCAGTACTTC,CASSRYGQDQETQYF
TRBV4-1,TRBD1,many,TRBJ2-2,TGCGCCAGCAGCCGAAGCGGACAGGGGAACACCGGGGAGCTGTTTTTT,CASSRSGQGNTGELFF
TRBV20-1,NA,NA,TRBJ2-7,TGCAGTGCTGCTGCGACAGGTTTCTCCTACGAGCAGTACTTC,CSAAATGFSYEQYF
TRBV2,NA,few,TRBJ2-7,TGTGCCAGCAGTCCCCGGAGGGCTCCCCGGACCGACGAGCAGTACTTC,CASSPRRAPRTDEQYF
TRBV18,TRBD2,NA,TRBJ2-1,TGTGCCAGCTCATCCGGGAGGAACAATGAGCAGTTCTTC,CASSSGRNNEQFF
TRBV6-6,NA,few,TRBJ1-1,TGTGCCAGCAATATCCAGGGTGGCACTGAAGCTTTCTTT,CASNIQGGTEAFF
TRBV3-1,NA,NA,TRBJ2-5,TGTGCCAGCAGCGGCTTCCTGGAGACCCAGTACTTC,CASSGFLETQYF
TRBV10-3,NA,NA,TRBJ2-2,TGTGCCACCCGTGGGACGGACACCGGGGAGCTGTTTTTT,CATRGTDTGELFF
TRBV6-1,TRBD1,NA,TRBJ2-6,TGTGCCAGCAGTAAGGGACAGGGGAGCTCTGGGGCCAACGTCCTGACTTTC,CASSKGQGSSGANVLTF
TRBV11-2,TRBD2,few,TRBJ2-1,TGTGCCAGCAGCTTACTAGCGGGGGGGTACAATGAGCAGTTCTTC,CASSLLAGGYNEQFF
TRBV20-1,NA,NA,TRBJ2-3,TGCAGTGCGCAGACAGACCCAGATACGCAGTATTTT,CSAQTDPDTQYF
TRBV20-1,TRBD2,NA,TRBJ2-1,TGCAGTGCTAGAGGGCCTACTAGCGGGGGGGCGAATGAGCAGTTCTTC,CSARGPTSGGANEQFF
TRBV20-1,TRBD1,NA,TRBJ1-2,TGCAGTGCTTCTAAACCCGGGACAGGGTATGGCTACACCTTC,CSASKPGTGYGYTF
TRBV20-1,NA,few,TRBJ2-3,TGCAGTGCCGAAAAGACTTCAGATACGCAGTATTTT,CSAEKTSDTQYF
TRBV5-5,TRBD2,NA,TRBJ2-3,TGTGCCAGCAGCCCGGGGAGGGTGAATACGCAGTATTTT,CASSPGRVNTQYF
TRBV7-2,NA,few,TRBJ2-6,TGTGCCAGCAGCTTGCTGACCTCTGGGGCCAACGTCCTGACTTTC,CASSLLTSGANVLTF
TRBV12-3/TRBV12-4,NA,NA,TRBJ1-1,TGTGCCAGCAGGGACAGTGCGAACACTGAAGCTTTCTTT,CASRDSANTEAFF
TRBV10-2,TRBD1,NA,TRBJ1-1,TGCGCCAGCAGTGAGGACAGGGACACTGAAGCTTTCTTT,CASSEDRDTEAFF
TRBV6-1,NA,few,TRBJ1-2,TGTGCCAGCAGTCCCCGGGTCTACTATGGCTACACCTTC,CASSPRVYYGYTF
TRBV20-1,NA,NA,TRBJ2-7,TGCAGTGCACCTTTTCCGGGACATCCTCCCCACGAGCAGTACTTC,CSAPFPGHPPHEQYF
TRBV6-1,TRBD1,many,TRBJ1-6,TGTGCCAGCAGGAAGGACAGGGCGGAGAATTCACCCCTCCACTTT,CASRKDRAENSPLHF
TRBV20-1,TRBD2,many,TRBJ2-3,TGCAGTGTTTCACTAGCGGGGTCCACAGATACGCAGTATTTT,CSVSLAGSTDTQYF
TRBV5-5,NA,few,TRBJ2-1,TGTGCCAGCAGCTTGGGGCAGCGTAGGCAGTTCTTC,CASSLGQRRQFF
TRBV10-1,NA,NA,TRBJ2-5,TGCGCCAGCAGTGAGTCGACAGCAGGCGGAGAGACCCAGTACTTC,CASSESTAGGETQYF
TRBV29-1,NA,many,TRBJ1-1,TGCAGCGTTGAGAGGGGGATGAACACTGAAGCTTTCTTT,CSVERGMNTEAFF
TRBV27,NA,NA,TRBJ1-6,TGTGCCAGCAGTTTAACAGATAATTCACCCCTCCACTTT,CASSLTDNSPLHF
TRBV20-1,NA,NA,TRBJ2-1,TGCAGTGCTAGGGTTAGGGTAATGAATGAGCAGTTCTTC,CSARVRVMNEQFF
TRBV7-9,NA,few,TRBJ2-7,TGTGCCAGCAGCGTAGAGATCTACGAGCAGTACTTC,CASSVEIYEQYF
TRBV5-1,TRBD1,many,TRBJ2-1,TGCGCCAGCAGCTTGAATAGGGGGCTCGGCAATGAGCAGTTCTTC,CASSLNRGLGNEQFF
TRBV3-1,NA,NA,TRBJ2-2,TGTGCCAGCAGCCGGACCGGAGGAACCGGGGAGCTGTTTTTT,CASSRTGGTGELFF
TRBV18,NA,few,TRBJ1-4,TGTGCCAGCTCACCCCCCGGGACTCGGTATGAAAAACTGTTTTTT,CASSPPGTRYEKLFF
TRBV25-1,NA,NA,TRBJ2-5,TGTGCCAGCAGTGAATTGTCCTGGAGTAGAGAGACCCAGTACTTC,CASSELSWSRETQYF
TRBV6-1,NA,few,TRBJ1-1,TGTGCCAGCAAGATGACCGACGCGAACACTGAAGCTTTCTTT,CASKMTDANTEAFF
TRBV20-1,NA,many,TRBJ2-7,TGCAGTGCTAGAGGATCGGGTCAGGGTACGCGGGAGCAGTACTTC,CSARGSGQGTREQYF
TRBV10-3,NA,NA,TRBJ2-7,TGTGCCATCAGTGCCCAGGAAAGGGGTCTTAGCGAGCAGTACTTC,CAISAQERGLSEQYF
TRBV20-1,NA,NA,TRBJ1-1,TGCAGTGCTAGACCCTTGGACAGTGGTCGGAACACTGAAGCTTTCTTT,CSARPLDSGRNTEAFF
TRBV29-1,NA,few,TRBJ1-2,TGCAGCGTTGAAACTAGGGGAGGGAACTATGGCTACACCTTC,CSVETRGGNYGYTF
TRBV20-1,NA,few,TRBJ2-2,TGCAGTGCTAGAGTTAGCTCGGGCACCGGGGAGCTGTTTTTT,CSARVSSGTGELFF
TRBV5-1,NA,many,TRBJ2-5,TGCGCCAGCAGCACCTCTGGGGAAGAGACCCAGTACTTC,CASSTSGEETQYF
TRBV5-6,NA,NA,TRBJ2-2,TGTGCCAGCAGCTCAGGGAGTGCAGGGAAGAACACCGGGGAGCTGTTTTTT,CASSSGSAGKNTGELFF
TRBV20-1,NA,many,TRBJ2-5,TGCAGTGCGAGTGCGCCGGGAGAGACCCAGTACTTC,CSASAPGETQYF
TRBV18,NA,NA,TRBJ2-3,TGTGCCAGCTTCTTGAAAGTCCACACAGATACGCAGTATTTT,CASFLKVHTDTQYF
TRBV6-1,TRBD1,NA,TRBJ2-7,TGTGCCAGCAGTACCCTGACAGGGGGCGAGCAGTACTTC,CASSTLTGGEQYF
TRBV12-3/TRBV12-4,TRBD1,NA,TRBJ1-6,TGTGCCAGCAGAGACAGGGGTAATTCACCCCTCCACTTT,CASRDRGNSPLHF
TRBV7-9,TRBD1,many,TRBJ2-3,TGTGCCAGCAGCTCCGGGGACAGGGGATTCACAGATACGCAGTATTTT,CASSSGDRGFTDTQYF
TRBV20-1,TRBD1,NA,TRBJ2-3,TGCAGTGCTAGCGTTGACAGGGTCAACACAGATACGCAGTATTTT,CSASVDRVNTDTQYF
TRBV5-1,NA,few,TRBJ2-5,TGCGCCAGCAGCTTGGGGATGCCCCAAGAGACCCAGTACTTC,CASSLGMPQETQYF
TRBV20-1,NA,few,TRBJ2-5,TGCAGTGCTAGAGAAGGCAGGGTGAAAGCGGAGACCCAGTACTTC,CSAREGRVKAETQYF
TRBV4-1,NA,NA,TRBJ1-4,TGCGCCAGCAGCCAAGTACGTGAAAAACTGTTTTTT,CASSQVREKLFF
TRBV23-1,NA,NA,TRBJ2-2,TGCGCCACCCGAGGGGAGCTGTTTTTT,CATRGELFF
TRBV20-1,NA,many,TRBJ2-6,TGCAGTGCTAGTACCGGACCGTACTCTGGGGCCAACGTCCTGACTTTC,CSASTGPYSGANVLTF